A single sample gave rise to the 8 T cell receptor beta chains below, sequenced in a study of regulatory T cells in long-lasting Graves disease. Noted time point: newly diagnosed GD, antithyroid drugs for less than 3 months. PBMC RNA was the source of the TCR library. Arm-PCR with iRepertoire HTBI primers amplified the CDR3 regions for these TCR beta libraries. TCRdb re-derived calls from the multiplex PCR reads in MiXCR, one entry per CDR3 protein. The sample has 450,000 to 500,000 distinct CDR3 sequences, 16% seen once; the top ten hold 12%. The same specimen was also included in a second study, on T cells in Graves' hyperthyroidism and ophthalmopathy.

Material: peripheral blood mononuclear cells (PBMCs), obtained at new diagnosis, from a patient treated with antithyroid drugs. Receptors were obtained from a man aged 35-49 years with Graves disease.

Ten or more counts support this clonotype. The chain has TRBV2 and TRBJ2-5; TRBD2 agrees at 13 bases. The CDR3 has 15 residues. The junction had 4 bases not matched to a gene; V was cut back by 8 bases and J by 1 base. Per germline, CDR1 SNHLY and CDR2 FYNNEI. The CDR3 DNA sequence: TGTGCCAGCCGGGGACTAGCGGGAAGCCAAGAGACCCAGTACTTC. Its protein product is CASRGLAGSQETQYF.

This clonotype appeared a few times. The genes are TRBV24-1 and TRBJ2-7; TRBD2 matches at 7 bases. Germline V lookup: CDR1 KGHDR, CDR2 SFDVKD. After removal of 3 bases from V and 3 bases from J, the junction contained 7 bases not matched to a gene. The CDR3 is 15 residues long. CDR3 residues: CATSDPRVAGYEQYF. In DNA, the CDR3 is TGTGCCACCAGTGATCCCCGGGTAGCGGGCTACGAGCAGTACTTC.

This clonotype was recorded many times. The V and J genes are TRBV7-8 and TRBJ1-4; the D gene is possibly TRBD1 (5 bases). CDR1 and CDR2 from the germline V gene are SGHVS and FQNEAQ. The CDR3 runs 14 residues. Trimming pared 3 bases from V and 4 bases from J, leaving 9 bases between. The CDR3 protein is CASSLTEFNEKLFF. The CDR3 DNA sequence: TGTGCCAGCAGCTTGACAGAATTTAATGAAAAACTGTTTTTT.

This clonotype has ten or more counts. This CDR3 reads CASSQDRGTQYF. CDR3 nucleotide sequence: TGCGCCAGCAGCCAAGATCGCGGGACCCAGTACTTC. The V and J genes are TRBV4-1 and TRBJ2-5, with D unresolved. This CDR3 has 12 amino acids. Trimming cost V 0 bases and J 7 bases, with 6 bases left between them. CDR1 and CDR2 (germline): MGHRA, YSYEKL.

CDR3 in amino acids: CASRDRSGTTYNEQFF. DNA for the CDR3: TGTGCCAGCAGGGACCGTAGCGGGACCACCTACAATGAGCAGTTCTTC. The gene calls are TRBV7-2 and TRBJ2-1; 8 bases are a match to TRBD2. Germline CDR1 is SGHTA and CDR2 is FQGNSA. V shed 6 bases, J shed 2 bases, and the junction held 9 bases outside the gene matches. CDR3 size: 16 residues.

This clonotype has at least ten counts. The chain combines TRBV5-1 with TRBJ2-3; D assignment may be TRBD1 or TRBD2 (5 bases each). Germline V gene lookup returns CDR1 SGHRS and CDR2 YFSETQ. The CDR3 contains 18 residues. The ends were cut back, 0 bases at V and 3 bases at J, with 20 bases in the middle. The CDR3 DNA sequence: TGCGCCAGCAGCTTGGTTCCGAGGGACGCCGGGAAAACAGATACGCAGTATTTT. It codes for CASSLVPRDAGKTDTQYF.

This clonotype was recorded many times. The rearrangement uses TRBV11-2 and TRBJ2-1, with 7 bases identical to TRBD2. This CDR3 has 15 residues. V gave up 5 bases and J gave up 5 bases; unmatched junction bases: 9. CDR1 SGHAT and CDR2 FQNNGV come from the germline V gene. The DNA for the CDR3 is TGTGCCAGCAGCCTTGAGCCTAGCGGAAACAATGAGCAGTTCTTC. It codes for CASSLEPSGNNEQFF.

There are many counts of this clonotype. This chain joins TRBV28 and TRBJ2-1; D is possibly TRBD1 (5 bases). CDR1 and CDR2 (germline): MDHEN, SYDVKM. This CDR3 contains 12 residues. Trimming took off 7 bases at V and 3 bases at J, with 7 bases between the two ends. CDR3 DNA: TGTGCCAGCAATAGGGGCTACAATGAGCAGTTCTTC. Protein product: CASNRGYNEQFF.